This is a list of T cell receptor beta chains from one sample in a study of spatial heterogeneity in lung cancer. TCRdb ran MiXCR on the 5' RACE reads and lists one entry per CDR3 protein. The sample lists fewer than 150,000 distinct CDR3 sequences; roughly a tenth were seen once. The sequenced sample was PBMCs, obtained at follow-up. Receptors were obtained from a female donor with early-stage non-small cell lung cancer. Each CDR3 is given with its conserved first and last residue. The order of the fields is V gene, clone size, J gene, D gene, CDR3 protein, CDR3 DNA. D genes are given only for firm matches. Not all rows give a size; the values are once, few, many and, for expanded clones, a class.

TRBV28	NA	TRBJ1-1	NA	CASSPPSTEAFF	TGTGCCAGCAGTCCCCCATCCACTGAAGCTTTCTTT
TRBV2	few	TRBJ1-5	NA	CASSEPGSTQPQHF	TGTGCCAGCAGTGAGCCAGGGTCGACGCAGCCCCAGCATTTT
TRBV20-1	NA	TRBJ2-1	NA	CSARDRETDAYNEQFF	TGCAGTGCTAGAGATCGGGAGACTGACGCTTACAATGAGCAGTTCTTC
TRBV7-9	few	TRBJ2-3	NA	CASSLEQGSDTQYF	TGTGCCAGCAGCTTAGAACAGGGCTCAGATACGCAGTATTTT
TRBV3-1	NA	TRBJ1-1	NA	CASSQSTEGKAFF	TGTGCCAGCAGCCAGTCGACGGAGGGGAAGGCTTTCTTT
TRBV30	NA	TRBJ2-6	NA	CAWSVLWRSGANVLTF	TGTGCCTGGAGTGTCCTCTGGCGCTCTGGGGCCAACGTCCTGACTTTC
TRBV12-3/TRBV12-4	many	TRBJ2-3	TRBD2	CASSFRLAGTSARDTQYF	TGTGCCAGCAGTTTTAGATTAGCAGGGACTAGCGCCCGAGATACGCAGTATTTT
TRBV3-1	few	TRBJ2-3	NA	CASGQPSTDTQYF	TGTGCCAGCGGACAACCTAGCACAGATACGCAGTATTTT
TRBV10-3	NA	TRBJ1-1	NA	CATRDINTEAFF	TGTGCCACCCGGGACATAAACACTGAAGCTTTCTTT
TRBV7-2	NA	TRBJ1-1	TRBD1	CASSLGGGANTEAFF	TGTGCCAGCAGCTTAGGAGGGGGCGCGAACACTGAAGCTTTCTTT
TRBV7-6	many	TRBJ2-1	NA	CASSSLGGTYNEQFF	TGTGCCAGCAGCTCCCTGGGCGGTACCTACAATGAGCAGTTCTTC
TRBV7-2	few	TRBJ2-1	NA	CASSLVFGSINEQFF	TGTGCCAGCAGCTTAGTTTTCGGGAGTATTAATGAGCAGTTCTTC
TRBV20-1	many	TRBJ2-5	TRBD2	CSAIPGTTQETQYF	TGCAGTGCTATCCCCGGGACTACCCAAGAGACCCAGTACTTC